Reported below is one T cell receptor beta chain. Its matching antigen is unknown. This sample is part of a study of blood T cells in healthy people across ages. At the level of the study: Template switching caught about one barcoded beta molecule for each two T cells.

The germline CDR1 and CDR2 sequences are MGHDK and SYGVNS. V lost 4 bases and J lost 4, with 8 bases in between. The CDR3 is 12 residues long. Primed by a sample-barcoded 5' primer and a J-beta primer mix, a second PCR proceeded for about 7 to 11 cycles. One entry per CDR3 protein results from TCRdb running MiXCR on the 5' RACE reads. The repertoire holds some 730,000 distinct CDR3 sequences, with approximately 21% as singletons. Each individual donor underwent a draw of approximately 10 milliliters of peripheral blood. No fewer than 5 micrograms of total RNA were isolated from every sample. Study-wide results and limits: No one knew whether donors had CMV, which possibly confounded expanded clonotype changes.

The sample consisted of blood. The chain links TRBV25-1 to TRBJ2-7; D might be TRBD2 (6 bases). This receptor was taken from a man in his 70s in good health. The CDR3 spells CASSGGEYEQYF. The CDR3 DNA follows: TGTGCCAGCAGTGGCGGGGAATACGAGCAGTACTTC.